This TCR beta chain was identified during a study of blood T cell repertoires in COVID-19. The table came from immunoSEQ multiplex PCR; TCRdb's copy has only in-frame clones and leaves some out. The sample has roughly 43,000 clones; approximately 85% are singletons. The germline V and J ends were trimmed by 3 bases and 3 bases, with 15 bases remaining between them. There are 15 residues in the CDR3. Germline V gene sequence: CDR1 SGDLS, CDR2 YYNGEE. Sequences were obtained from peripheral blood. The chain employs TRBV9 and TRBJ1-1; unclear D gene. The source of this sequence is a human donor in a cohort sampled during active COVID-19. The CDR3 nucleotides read TGTGCCAGCAGCGCCAGACACGGCCAGGACACTGAAGCTTTCTTT. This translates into CASSARHGQDTEAFF.